Described below is a single T cell receptor beta chain sequence and its context. What it binds is unknown. The same CDR3 also results from other DNA sequences found in this sample. CDR3 length: 17 amino acids. V lost 4 bases and J lost 1; bases outside the gene matches: 8. CDR1 is LNHNV and CDR2 is YYDKDF in the germline V gene (reference sequence). This sample is drawn from a study of CD8+ T cells in alopecia areata. Study-level points and caveats: Resident alphabeta T-cell populations of normal skin are likewise subject to sequencing in scalp samples. With patients, TCR sharing proved less clear than in mice, a difference possibly related to HLA.

As the sequencing template, cDNA was produced by extracting RNA and reverse transcribing it. Sequenced by immunoSEQ multiplex PCR; TCRdb stores in-frame clones only, minus some. The profile covers about 210,000 clones, with under 70% appearing a single time and around 4% taken by the ten largest. Regarding treatment: oral pan-JAK inhibitor, 5-10 mg twice daily. Cell sorting on a FACSAria was used to separate CD4+ and CD8+ T cells from the PBMCs. Here the sequenced sample was CD4+ T cells sorted from blood, taken at week 4, from a patient treated with tofacitinib. This receptor was identified in a human donor with alopecia areata. The chain recombines TRBV15 with TRBJ1-3; TRBD1 agrees at 9 bases. This chain's CDR3 is CATSNRDRAFSGNTIYF. The CDR3 DNA reads TGTGCCACCAGCAACCGGGACAGGGCCTTTTCTGGAAACACCATATATTTT.